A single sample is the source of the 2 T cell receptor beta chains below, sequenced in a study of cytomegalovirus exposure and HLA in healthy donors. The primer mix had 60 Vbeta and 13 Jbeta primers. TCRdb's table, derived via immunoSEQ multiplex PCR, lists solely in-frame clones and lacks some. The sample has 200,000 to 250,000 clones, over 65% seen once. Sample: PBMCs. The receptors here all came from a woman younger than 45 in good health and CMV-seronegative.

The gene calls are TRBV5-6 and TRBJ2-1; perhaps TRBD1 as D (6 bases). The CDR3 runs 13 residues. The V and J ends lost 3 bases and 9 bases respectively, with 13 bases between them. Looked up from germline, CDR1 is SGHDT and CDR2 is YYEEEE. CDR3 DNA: TGTGCCAGCAGCTGGGACATTTTTGGTGAGCAGTTCTTC. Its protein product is CASSWDIFGEQFF.

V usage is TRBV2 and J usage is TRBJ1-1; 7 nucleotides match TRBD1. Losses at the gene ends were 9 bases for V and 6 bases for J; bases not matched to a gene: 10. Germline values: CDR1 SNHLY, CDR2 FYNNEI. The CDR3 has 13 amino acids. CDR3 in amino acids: CASAGGFEAEAFF. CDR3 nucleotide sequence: TGTGCCAGTGCAGGGGGGTTTGAGGCTGAAGCTTTCTTT.